This entry lists 16 T cell receptor beta chains sequenced from one sample in a study of molecular identifiers for immune sequencing clone quantification. TCRdb re-called the PCR reads with MiXCR, one entry per CDR3 protein. The sample yields around 480,000 distinct CDR3 sequences, approximately 25% seen once. The sequenced sample consisted of naive CD8+ T cells from blood, with Jurkat cell RNA spiked in. Indicated subset: FACS-sorted CD8+CD4-CCR7+CD45RA+ naive T cells. These receptor sequences come from a human donor in good health. Some libraries in this study had Jurkat cell RNA spiked in.

The table lists this clonotype with many counts. The rearrangement links TRBV20-1 to TRBJ1-3, with 8 positions matching TRBD1. This CDR3 comprises 14 residues. Germline CDR1 DFQATT, CDR2 SNEGSKA (reference sequence). After removal of 6 bases from V and 0 bases from J, the junction contained 4 bases not matched to a gene. The CDR3 spells CSARDRLSGNTIYF. CDR3 DNA sequence: TGCAGTGCAAGGGACAGGCTCTCTGGAAACACCATATATTTT.

This clonotype was detected ten times or more. CDR3 nucleotides: TGCGCCAGCAGCCAGACTAGCGGCTACACAGATACGCAGTATTTT. It yields the protein CASSQTSGYTDTQYF. The chain joins TRBV5-1 to TRBJ2-3, with 9 bases matching TRBD2. The ends lost 4 bases at V and 2 bases at J; junction bases unmatched: 5. CDR1 and CDR2 from the germline V gene are SGHRS and YFSETQ. CDR3 length: 15 amino acids.

In its sample, this clonotype was seen many times. The chain joins TRBV2 to TRBJ2-3, with 8 bases that match TRBD2. V dropped 2 bases and J dropped 5; count of bases not matched to a gene: 12. CDR3 size: 17 residues. Germline-derived CDR1 and CDR2 are SNHLY and FYNNEI. CDR3 nucleotides: TGTGCCAGCAGTGAACCAGGTAGCGGGGCCGACAGAGATACGCAGTATTTT. This codes for CASSEPGSGADRDTQYF.

This clonotype was picked up a small number of times. The V call is TRBV27, the J call TRBJ1-5; D is perhaps TRBD1 (6 bases). Germline V gene data show CDR1 as MNHEY and CDR2 as SMNVEV (reference sequence). Trimming stripped 4 bases from V and 7 bases from J, with 20 bases between. The CDR3 has 16 amino acids. In DNA, the CDR3 is TGTGCCAGCAGTTCATACACAGGGTTTTTCCGGCAGCCCCAGCATTTT. Encoded protein: CASSSYTGFFRQPQHF.

This clonotype was detected a few times. J is TRBJ1-3 and V is TRBV7-9; D is perhaps TRBD1 (5 bases). The CDR3 has 14 residues. CDR1 and CDR2 from the germline V gene are SEHNR and FQNEAQ (reference sequence). The V end was cut by 4 bases, the J end by 6 bases, with 13 bases between. The CDR3 nucleotides are TGTGCCAGCAGCTGGTCACAGGAGGAAAACACCATATATTTT. This gives the protein CASSWSQEENTIYF. Looking up the rest from reference TRBV7-9 and TRBJ1-3 gives the full variable domain: DTGVSQNPRHKITKRGQNVTFRCDPISEHNRLYWYRQTLGQGPEFLTYFQNEAQLEKSRLLSDRFSAERPKGSFSTLEIQRTEQGDSAMYLCASSWSQEENTIYFGEGSWLTVV.

Comment on this clonotype: A much larger clone is a single base away; this may be a read error. The genes are TRBV7-2 and TRBJ2-3, with D uncertain. The CDR3 length is 15 residues. The germline V and J ends were trimmed by 8 bases and 0 bases, with 15 bases remaining between them. Germline CDR1 SGHTA, CDR2 FQGNSA. CDR3 nucleotides: TGTGCCAGCCGCTCCTTCGGGTATAGCACAGATACGCAGTATTTT. This codes for CASRSFGYSTDTQYF.

The chain recombines TRBV7-2 with TRBJ2-5, with 13 bases fitting TRBD2. CDR1 SGHTA and CDR2 FQGNSA come from the germline V gene. The CDR3 is 15 residues long. The V gene end was trimmed by 5 bases and the J gene end by 4 bases; junction bases not matched to a gene: 4. CDR3 sequence reads: CASSIGLAGVETQYF. The DNA of the CDR3 is TGTGCCAGCAGCATAGGACTAGCGGGAGTAGAGACCCAGTACTTC.

This clonotype was counted many times. This chain links TRBV12-3 or TRBV12-4 with TRBJ1-1; 10 nucleotides agree with TRBD1. After removal of 6 bases from V and 0 bases from J, the junction contained 7 bases not matched to a gene. The CDR3 loop spans 16 amino acids. The DNA for the CDR3 is TGTGCCAGCAGCCCTCGGGACAGGGGACTGAACACTGAAGCTTTCTTT. This gives the protein CASSPRDRGLNTEAFF.

The V gene is TRBV15, the J gene TRBJ1-4; 9 bases agree with TRBD1. The CDR3 loop spans 15 amino acids. Trimming cost V 5 bases and J 7 bases; bases outside gene matches: 8. Germline CDR1 reads LNHNV; CDR2 reads YYDKDF (reference sequence). The CDR3 DNA follows: TGTGCCACCAGCGCCCCGGGACAGGGAACTGAAAAACTGTTTTTT. The encoded protein is CATSAPGQGTEKLFF.

This clonotype has only a few counts. The CDR3 DNA follows: TGTGCCAGCAGCGCGGTGTCGTTACGCACAGATACGCAGTATTTT. Amino acids: CASSAVSLRTDTQYF. This chain joins TRBV9 and TRBJ2-3; no firm D call. V shed 3 bases and J shed 1 base, with 12 bases lying between them. The CDR3 is 15 residues long. The germline CDR1 and CDR2 sequences are SGDLS and YYNGEE.

There are many counts of this clonotype. The chain combines TRBV29-1 with TRBJ1-1; 9 nucleotides line up with TRBD1. V dropped 6 bases and J dropped 12; count of bases not matched to a gene: 11. Germline loops: CDR1 SQVTM, CDR2 ANQGSEA. The CDR3 totals 12 residues. CDR3 amino acids: CSVGGTGSRSFF. DNA of the CDR3: TGCAGCGTCGGTGGGACAGGGTCGAGGTCTTTCTTT.

Comment on this clonotype: Mismatch with germline at one junction end may stem from a read error. V and J are TRBV4-2 and TRBJ2-5, with 7 nucleotides matching TRBD2. Germline V gives CDR1 LGHNA, CDR2 YNFKEQ. This CDR3 contains 16 residues. The CDR3 loop reads CASSQEPGTNQEPQYF. CDR3 nucleotides: TGTGCCAGCAGCCAAGAACCTGGGACTAACCAAGAGCCCCAGTACTTC.

The CDR3 bases are TGTGCCAGCAGCCCGGTAGTGAGCTCTGGAAACACCATATATTTT. This codes for CASSPVVSSGNTIYF. The rearrangement links TRBV3-1 to TRBJ1-3; no firm D call. This CDR3 region has 15 residues. Looked up from germline, CDR1 is LGHDT and CDR2 is YNNKEL (reference sequence). Trimming took 4 bases from V and 0 from J, leaving 10 bases between them.

With respect to this clonotype: Just one base apart from a much larger clone, this may be a read error. The CDR3: CAGSLQPAYLEQYF. As DNA, the CDR3 is TGTGCCGGCAGCTTACAACCAGCCTATCTCGAGCAGTACTTC. The rearrangement links TRBV5-6 to TRBJ2-7; D remains unclear. Germline CDR1 SGHDT, CDR2 YYEEEE. CDR3 length equals 14 residues.

This chain joins TRBV12-3 or TRBV12-4 and TRBJ2-5, with D maybe TRBD1 (6 bases). The V end lost 3 bases, the J end lost 1 base, and 15 bases lay between the germline ends. The CDR3 is made up of 16 amino acids. The CDR3 reads CASSFTSSRGQETQYF. For the CDR3, the DNA is TGTGCCAGCAGTTTCACCTCTAGCAGGGGCCAAGAGACCCAGTACTTC.

The chain carries TRBV4-3 and TRBJ2-2; perhaps D is TRBD1 or TRBD2 (5 bases each). From germline, CDR1 is LGHNA and CDR2 YSLEER. The CDR3 extends over 18 amino acids. Trimming pared 3 bases from V and 4 bases from J, leaving 21 bases between. As DNA, the CDR3 is TGCGCCAGCAGCCACCGCAAGGGGCTAGAGGGTAGCACCGGGGAGCTGTTTTTT. The encoded protein is CASSHRKGLEGSTGELFF.